By frequency in the sample, the clone carrying this TCR beta chain is medium-sized. Its specificity is not known. This CDR3 spans 14 amino acids. Trimming took 8 bases from V and 3 from J, leaving 15 bases between them. The germline V gene has CDR1 PRHDT and CDR2 FYEKMQ (reference sequence). This sample stems from a study of T cell repertoires in aging, cancer and after chemotherapy. Study results and limitations: Untreated cancer patients had significantly lower blood TCR diversity than age-matched healthy donors. In each cancer cohort, median generation probability increased across chemotherapy, suggesting thymic output rebounded.

Multiplex touch-down PCR with TRB-A/B primers amplified rearranged V-D-J TRB sequences. TCRdb analysed the multiplex PCR reads with MiXCR anew, one entry per CDR3 protein. The table shows nearly 5,000 distinct CDR3 sequences, with 31% occurring only once. TCR beta rearrangements were amplified from peripheral blood genomic DNA. The sequenced sample was blood. The chain is built from TRBV13 and TRBJ2-3, with D perhaps matching TRBD1 (5 bases). The clonotype originates from a human donor with a blood cancer. The donor label of this sample is uncertain. In nucleotides, the CDR3 is TGTGCCAGCCGCCGGTGGGGCTTGACAGATACGCAGTATTTT. It codes for CASRRWGLTDTQYF.